Listed below are T cell receptor beta chains from one sample, sequenced in a study of cytomegalovirus exposure and HLA in healthy donors. The assay was immunoSEQ multiplex PCR, and TCRdb's table has in-frame clones only and misses some. The table has roughly 110,000 clones, around three quarters seen once. Sequencing was done on a sample of PBMCs. The receptors were gathered from a woman in her forties or fifties in good health and CMV-seropositive. Both conserved end residues are part of each CDR3. D genes are given only for firm matches. Some rows have no size entry. The others give once, few or many, or a class for an expanded clone.

-	TRBJ2-2	TRBD2	TRBV5-1	TGCGCCAGCAGCGCCACCTTGAGACTAGCGAGCGGGGAGCTGTTTTTT	CASSATLRLASGELFF
-	TRBJ1-3	-	TRBV5-4	TGTGCCAGCAGCTTGGGAGGACGGGGGGTCTCTGGAAACACCATATATTTT	CASSLGGRGVSGNTIYF
-	TRBJ1-2	-	TRBV7-3	TGTGCCAGCAGCCTTAACTCAGGGATTGGCTACACCTTC	CASSLNSGIGYTF
-	TRBJ2-1	-	TRBV6-5	TGTGCCAGCAGTTATGGGGCCCCGGGCTACAATGAGCAGTTCTTC	CASSYGAPGYNEQFF
-	TRBJ2-3	TRBD1	TRBV5-4	TGTGCCAGCACTACAGACAGGGGGCGCGCAGATACGCAGTATTTT	CASTTDRGRADTQYF
once	TRBJ2-2	TRBD1	TRBV6-6	TGTGCCAGCACTCAAGGCGGACAGGGGGCAAGGGAGCTGTTTTTT	CASTQGGQGARELFF
-	TRBJ2-7	-	TRBV7-2	TGTGCCAGCAGCTTATTGGTGGCAGGGACCTACGAGCAGTACTTC	CASSLLVAGTYEQYF
-	TRBJ2-5	TRBD2	TRBV25-1	TGTGCCAGCAGTGCACTCGGACTAGCGGGGGAAGAGACCCAGTACTTC	CASSALGLAGEETQYF
few	TRBJ1-2	-	TRBV28	TGTGCCAGCAGTTTAGGCCCGGGCTACACCTTC	CASSLGPGYTF
-	TRBJ1-2	-	TRBV6-1	TGTGCCAGCAGTCCGGGACTGAGCTCCTATGGCTACACCTTC	CASSPGLSSYGYTF
-	TRBJ2-5	TRBD2	TRBV15	TGTGCCACCAGCGGGACTAGCGGGTTAGAGACCCAGTACTTC	CATSGTSGLETQYF
-	TRBJ2-7	TRBD1	TRBV7-2	TGTGCCAGCAGTTTAGACAGGGCAAGGTCCTACGAGCAGTACTTC	CASSLDRARSYEQYF
-	TRBJ2-5	TRBD2	TRBV14	TGTGCCAGCAGCCAAACTAGCGGGGGGTCAGAGACCCAGTACTTC	CASSQTSGGSETQYF
-	TRBJ2-3	TRBD2	TRBV6-1	TGTGCCAGCAGTGAAGCGTCCGTCCAGGCGGGGGTTTACACAGATACGCAGTATTTT	CASSEASVQAGVYTDTQYF
-	TRBJ1-4	-	TRBV7-9	TGTGCCAGCAGCGACCCACCCGGAGGGAAAGTGGGAACTAATGAAAAACTGTTTTTT	CASSDPPGGKVGTNEKLFF
-	TRBJ1-3	-	TRBV7-3	TGTGCCAGCAGCCCGACAGGAGCTGGAAACACCATATATTTT	CASSPTGAGNTIYF
-	TRBJ2-5	-	TRBV6-6	TGTGCCAGCACCCCTTTAGGGGTTGGGGAGACCCAGTACTTC	CASTPLGVGETQYF
-	TRBJ1-2	-	TRBV4-2	TGTGCCAGCAGCCAAGATCTTGCAGGCTATGGCTACACCTTC	CASSQDLAGYGYTF
-	TRBJ1-5	TRBD1	TRBV7-2	TGTGCCAGCAGCCTTGTGACAGGGGGCAATCAGCCCCAGCATTTT	CASSLVTGGNQPQHF
-	TRBJ2-3	TRBD1	TRBV5-4	TGTGCCAGCACGTCCGGGACAGGGGGCACAGATACGCAGTATTTT	CASTSGTGGTDTQYF
-	TRBJ1-5	-	TRBV5-1	TGCGCCAGCAGCTCGGGTGAGAGCAATCAGCCCCAGCATTTT	CASSSGESNQPQHF
-	TRBJ2-3	-	TRBV10-3	TGTGCCATCAGTGAGCCCGGCGACAGAAATCGATATTTT	CAISEPGDRNRYF
once	TRBJ1-5	-	TRBV15	TGTGCCACCAGCAGAGATCCCGGTCAGCCCCAGCATTTT	CATSRDPGQPQHF
-	TRBJ1-2	-	TRBV5-1	TGCGCCAGCAGCCCTGGGACAAAATTCGATGGCTACACCTTC	CASSPGTKFDGYTF
-	TRBJ1-2	TRBD1	TRBV28	TGTGCCAGCAGTCCGGGACAGGGGTACGGCTACACCTTC	CASSPGQGYGYTF
-	TRBJ2-1	TRBD2	TRBV6-4	TGTGCCAGCAGCACTAGCGGGGGGGCCTACAATGAGCAGTTCTTC	CASSTSGGAYNEQFF
-	TRBJ1-2	-	TRBV7-6	TGTGCCAGCAGCTTAAGTCCAGGGGTTGGCGGCTACACCTTC	CASSLSPGVGGYTF
-	TRBJ1-2	-	TRBV28	TGCGCCAGCGGAGCCTACTATGGCTACACCTTC	CASGAYYGYTF
-	TRBJ1-3	-	TRBV4-1	TGCGCCAGCAGCCAAGACCATGGAAACACCATATATTTT	CASSQDHGNTIYF
-	TRBJ2-7	TRBD1	TRBV6-6	TGTGCCAGCAGTGCCCTTGACAGGGTTGGGGAGCAGTACTTC	CASSALDRVGEQYF
once	TRBJ1-2	-	TRBV5-1	TGCGCCAGCAGCTTGGGCCCTAGTTCGTCAGCTAACTATGGCTACACCTTC	CASSLGPSSSANYGYTF
few	TRBJ2-1	TRBD2	TRBV19	TGTGCCAGTAGTATGCTAGCGGGGGGGCCTTTGGAGTTCTTC	CASSMLAGGPLEFF
-	TRBJ1-5	-	TRBV7-9	TGTGCCAGCAGCTTGGCGGGGGATAGCAATCAGCCCCAGCATTTT	CASSLAGDSNQPQHF
-	TRBJ1-1	TRBD1	TRBV23-1	TGCGCCAGCAGGGACAGGGGGATCCCTGAAGCTTTCTTT	CASRDRGIPEAFF
few	TRBJ1-1	-	TRBV7-9	TGTGCCAGCAGCTGGGCAGGCACTGAAGCTTTCTTT	CASSWAGTEAFF
-	TRBJ2-2	TRBD1	TRBV18	TGTGCCAGCTCACCTACTACGACAGGGACCGGGGAGCTGTTTTTT	CASSPTTTGTGELFF
few	TRBJ1-1	-	TRBV6-6	TGTGCCAGCAGTCCCCTCCAGGGATTCACTGAAGCTTTCTTT	CASSPLQGFTEAFF
-	TRBJ1-2	-	TRBV5-1	TGCGCCAGCAGCTTGGTCGGGGGAGGAGAGGGCTACACCTTC	CASSLVGGGEGYTF
-	TRBJ2-2	-	TRBV28	TGTGCCAGCAGCCCGCCGGCGGGCGGTGGAACCGGGGAGCTGTTTTTT	CASSPPAGGGTGELFF
-	TRBJ2-2	-	TRBV7-8	TGTGCCAGCAGCTTACGGGGGACGAACACCGGGGAGCTGTTTTTT	CASSLRGTNTGELFF
-	TRBJ2-7	-	TRBV5-1	TGCGCCAGCAGCTTGGAGAGGCAGAACCACGAGCAGTACTTC	CASSLERQNHEQYF
-	TRBJ1-1	-	TRBV10-3	TGTGCCATCAGTGAAACAGGGACGACTGAAGCTTTCTTT	CAISETGTTEAFF
-	TRBJ1-5	TRBD1	TRBV7-6	TGTGCCAGCAGCCTGGGACAGGGGGTAAATCAGCCCCAGCATTTT	CASSLGQGVNQPQHF
once	TRBJ1-3	-	TRBV4-2	TGTGCCAGCAGCCCAACCGGAAAGGGGGGGAGTTCAGCCACCATATATTTT	CASSPTGKGGSSATIYF
-	TRBJ2-7	-	TRBV6-1	TGTGCCAGCAGTGAAGCCGGGTCCGACTACGAGCAGTACTTC	CASSEAGSDYEQYF
-	TRBJ1-1	-	TRBV5-4	TGTGCCAGCAGCTTGTTAGGAGAGGGCGCGTTCTTT	CASSLLGEGAFF
-	TRBJ2-7	-	TRBV6-5	TGTGCCAGCAGTTACGTGAGTAGCGGCTACGAGCAGTACTTC	CASSYVSSGYEQYF
once	TRBJ1-3	-	TRBV27	TGTGCCAGCAGTCAAAGAAGGGGCCGTGGAAACACCATATATTTT	CASSQRRGRGNTIYF
few	TRBJ2-4	TRBD2	TRBV11-1	TGTGCCAGCAGGTTCTCTCGGGCGGGGGGGCCCGGAAACATTCAGTACTTC	CASRFSRAGGPGNIQYF
-	TRBJ1-5	TRBD1	TRBV28	TGTGCCAGCAGCTTGGGACAGCCCAATCAGCCCCAGCATTTT	CASSLGQPNQPQHF
-	TRBJ1-2	TRBD1	TRBV7-9	TGTGCCAGCAGCACAGGGACAGGAGACTATGGCTACACCTTC	CASSTGTGDYGYTF
-	TRBJ2-6	-	TRBV6-1	TGTGCCAGCAGTGACCGGGACCGGAGGGCATCTGGGGCCAACGTCCTGACTTTC	CASSDRDRRASGANVLTF
once	TRBJ2-1	-	TRBV11-2	TGTGCCAGCAGCTTAGTCGGGGGAGACAATGAGCAGTTCTTC	CASSLVGGDNEQFF
-	TRBJ2-7	-	TRBV27	TGTGCCAGCAGTTTATCGGTCTGGGGCAGCACGGGGCAGTACTTC	CASSLSVWGSTGQYF
-	TRBJ2-7	TRBD1	TRBV5-1	TGCGCCAGCAGCCCGGGACAGGGGTCTGTCTACGAGCAGTACTTC	CASSPGQGSVYEQYF